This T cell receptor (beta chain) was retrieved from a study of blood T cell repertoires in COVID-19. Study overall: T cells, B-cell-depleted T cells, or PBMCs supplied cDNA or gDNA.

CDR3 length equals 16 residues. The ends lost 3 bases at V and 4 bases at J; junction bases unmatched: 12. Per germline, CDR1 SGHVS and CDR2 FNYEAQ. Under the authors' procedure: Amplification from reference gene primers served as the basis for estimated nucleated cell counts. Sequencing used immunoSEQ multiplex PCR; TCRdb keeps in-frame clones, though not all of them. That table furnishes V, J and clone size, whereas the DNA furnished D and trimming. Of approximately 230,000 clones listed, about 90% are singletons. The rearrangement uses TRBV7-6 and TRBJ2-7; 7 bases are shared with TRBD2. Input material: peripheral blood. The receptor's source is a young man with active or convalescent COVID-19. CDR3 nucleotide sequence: TGTGCCAGCAGCTTCGATTCTAGCGGACTTTCGTACGAGCAGTACTTC. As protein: CASSFDSSGLSYEQYF.